These T cell receptor beta chains were read from a single sample in a study of blood T cell repertoires in COVID-19. Profiling relied on immunoSEQ multiplex PCR, and the TCRdb table lists in-frame clones only, not all of them. The table includes over 200,000 clones, 80% to 90% detected once. Sequences were obtained from peripheral blood. All receptors come from a middle-aged man who had recovered from COVID-19. Each CDR3 is given with its conserved first and last residue. D genes are given only for firm matches. Some rows mark clone size as missing; the rest say once, few, many or name a class of expanded clone.

V,D,length,J,size,CDR3,DNA
TRBV20-1,-,13,TRBJ1-2,-,CSASPRVFYGYTF,TGCAGTGCTAGTCCTCGGGTCTTCTATGGCTACACCTTC
TRBV5-4,-,15,TRBJ2-2,-,CASSSEEANTGELFF,TGTGCCAGCAGCTCTGAGGAGGCGAACACCGGGGAGCTGTTTTTT
TRBV1,-,17,TRBJ1-1,-,CTSSQDRLTRGGTEAFF,TGCACCAGCAGCCAAGATCGTTTAACGCGAGGCGGGACTGAAGCTTTCTTT
TRBV4-3,-,15,TRBJ1-3,once,CASSQEAGFRNTIYF,TGCGCCAGCAGCCAAGAGGCGGGTTTTAGAAACACCATATATTTT
TRBV6-1,-,17,TRBJ2-1,-,CASSEAGGVGRGNEQFF,TGTGCCAGCAGTGAAGCAGGCGGGGTTGGGAGGGGGAATGAGCAGTTCTTC
TRBV4-1,-,16,TRBJ1-3,many,CASSPHLRTAGNTIYF,TGCGCCAGCAGCCCCCACCTTAGGACAGCCGGAAACACCATATATTTT
TRBV7-2,TRBD1,15,TRBJ2-1,-,CASSRTGGNNNEQFF,TGTGCCAGCAGCAGAACAGGGGGTAACAACAATGAGCAGTTCTTC
TRBV30,-,13,TRBJ1-2,-,CAWSTTGPYGYTF,TGTGCCTGGAGTACGACAGGACCCTATGGCTACACCTTC
TRBV9,-,13,TRBJ1-1,few,CASSARVNTEAFF,TGTGCCAGCAGCGCTCGAGTGAACACTGAAGCTTTCTTT
TRBV19,TRBD2,16,TRBJ2-3,-,CASSPRLAGGPHTQYF,TGTGCCAGTAGTCCGCGACTAGCGGGGGGGCCGCATACGCAGTATTTT
TRBV9,-,15,TRBJ2-4,-,CASSVGVWSKNIQYF,TGTGCCAGCAGCGTAGGAGTGTGGAGCAAAAACATTCAGTACTTC
TRBV3-1/TRBV3-2,TRBD1,17,TRBJ1-6,-,CASSSRQGALDNSPLHF,TGTGCCAGCAGCAGCAGACAGGGGGCATTGGATAATTCACCCCTCCACTTT
TRBV6-5,-,14,TRBJ2-4,-,CASSYDVRKNIQYF,TGTGCCAGCAGTTACGATGTGAGGAAAAACATTCAGTACTTC
TRBV5-1,-,14,TRBJ2-2,-,CASSLVGADGELFF,TGCGCCAGCAGCTTGGTGGGGGCGGACGGGGAGCTGTTTTTT
TRBV5-6,-,13,TRBJ2-5,-,CASSLDTQETQYF,TGTGCCAGCAGCTTGGACACCCAAGAGACCCAGTACTTC
TRBV4-3,TRBD1,16,TRBJ2-3,-,CASSPRGRGSTDTQYF,TGCGCCAGCAGCCCCCGGGGCAGGGGGAGCACAGATACGCAGTATTTT
TRBV7-2,-,16,TRBJ2-1,-,CASSSRLFSSYNEQFF,TGTGCCAGCAGCTCGAGACTCTTCAGCTCCTACAATGAGCAGTTCTTC
TRBV6-5,-,13,TRBJ1-5,-,CASSSGQNQPQHF,TGTGCCAGCAGCTCAGGACAAAATCAGCCCCAGCATTTT
TRBV5-1,TRBD2,16,TRBJ2-7,-,CASSPRLAGASYEQYF,TGCGCCAGCAGCCCCCGACTAGCGGGAGCCTCCTACGAGCAGTACTTC
TRBV7-9,-,15,TRBJ2-3,-,CASLSTGGGTDTQYF,TGTGCCAGCTTATCTACAGGGGGGGGCACAGATACGCAGTATTTT
TRBV28,-,15,TRBJ1-6,-,CASSPWAGGNSPLHF,TGTGCCAGCAGTCCCTGGGCCGGCGGGAATTCACCCCTCCACTTT
TRBV14,-,17,TRBJ1-6,-,CASSQEYDWGGHSPLHF,TGTGCCAGCAGCCAAGAGTATGATTGGGGAGGGCATTCACCCCTCCACTTT